What follows are 14 T cell receptor beta chains derived from one specimen sequenced in a study of blood T cells in healthy people across ages (dated by TCRdb to about 2015). Libraries came from 5' RACE. Data came from an Illumina HiSeq 2500. A second PCR of roughly 6 to 12 cycles was run with a J-beta primer mix and a sample-barcoded 5' primer. TCRdb passed the public sequencing reads through fastp at Q25 and MiXCR, retaining productive beta sequences. Each record represents a unique CDR3 protein, reported with the most common genes and DNA among its rows. The sample contains 1.6 million or so distinct CDR3 sequences, 34% of them found a single time. About 11% of the sample comes from the top ten. Source material: blood. These receptors originate from a woman in her thirties in good health.

The chain uses TRBV28 and TRBJ1-5; D remains unclear. The CDR3 covers 15 residues. From germline, CDR1 is MDHEN and CDR2 SYDVKM. V was cut by 8 bases and J by 2 bases, with 16 bases left in between. CDR3 in DNA: TGTGCCAGCTCAGGAGAGGGCGGTGGCAATCAGCCCCAGCATTTT. Its translation is CASSGEGGGNQPQHF.

The CDR3 DNA is TGTGCCAGCAGCCTAGAGGGGGGGATCCTCTATGGCTACACCTTC. This gives the protein CASSLEGGILYGYTF. The chain combines TRBV4-2 with TRBJ1-2; a weak D match, TRBD1 (6 bases). Trimming pared 4 bases from V and 4 bases from J, leaving 16 bases between. This CDR3 has 15 amino acids. Germline V gene data show CDR1 as LGHNA and CDR2 as YNFKEQ.

This clonotype was found a few times. The rearrangement uses TRBV3-1 and TRBJ2-1; the match to TRBD2 covers 7 bases. V trimming: 1 base; J trimming: 0 bases; junction bases outside the gene matches: 9. The V gene's germline CDR1 is LGHDT and CDR2 YNNKEL (reference sequence). CDR3 length: 18 residues. CDR3 nucleotides: TGTGCCAGCAGCCAAGTAAGGGGACTAACCCACTCCTACAATGAGCAGTTCTTC. Protein product: CASSQVRGLTHSYNEQFF.

This clonotype was counted ten times or more. The rearrangement joins TRBV5-6 to TRBJ2-5; a weak D match, TRBD1 (5 bases). V was cut by 0 bases and J by 7 bases, with 10 bases left in between. CDR1 and CDR2 (germline): SGHDT, YYEEEE. The CDR3 covers 13 residues. The DNA of the CDR3 is TGTGCCAGCAGCTTGGAAGGGGCAGGGACCCAGTACTTC. Protein: CASSLEGAGTQYF.

The CDR3 spells CSVEGPRQTYGYTF. CDR3 bases: TGCAGCGTTGAAGGACCCCGACAAACCTATGGCTACACCTTC. The chain uses TRBV29-1 and TRBJ1-2; D ambiguous. CDR1 is SQVTM and CDR2 is ANQGSEA in the germline V gene. Trimming cost V 1 base and J 4 bases, with 13 bases left between them. This CDR3 contains 14 residues.

The chain is built from TRBV3-1 and TRBJ2-3, with D possibly being TRBD2 (6 bases). The CDR3 has 13 amino acids. Germline V gene lookup returns CDR1 LGHDT and CDR2 YNNKEL (reference sequence). With 2 bases removed from V and 6 bases from J, the gap between germline ends came to 9 bases. CDR3 residues: CASSQRGSDTQYF. CDR3 DNA: TGTGCCAGCAGCCAACGGGGGAGTGATACGCAGTATTTT.

The V call is TRBV30, the J call TRBJ2-5, with D possibly matching TRBD1 (5 bases). The end of the DNA fits TRBJ2-7 better, so the J call may be wrong. The CDR3 is 12 amino acids. The germline CDR1 and CDR2 sequences are GTSNPN and SVGIG (reference sequence). CDR3 residues: CAWRLEGAEQYF. The CDR3 DNA is TGTGCCTGGAGACTCGAAGGGGCCGAGCAGTACTTC.

The chain couples TRBV20-1 to TRBJ2-1, with D possibly matching TRBD2 (6 bases). The CDR3 has 17 residues. Trimming cost V 0 bases and J 0 bases, with 15 bases left between them. Germline V gene data show CDR1 as DFQATT and CDR2 as SNEGSKA (reference sequence). The CDR3 spells CSARDPAGLNSYNEQFF. In nucleotides, the CDR3 is TGCAGTGCTAGAGATCCCGCGGGGCTAAACTCCTACAATGAGCAGTTCTTC.

With regard to this clonotype: A much more abundant neighbour one base away suggests this may be a read error. The chain employs TRBV5-1 and TRBJ2-3; D ambiguous. CDR3 length equals 14 residues. Germline V gives CDR1 SGHRS, CDR2 YFSETQ. Trimming pared 4 bases from V and 4 bases from J, leaving 13 bases between. CDR3: CASSLVWAADTQYF. CDR3 coding DNA: TGCGCCAGCAGCCTAGTCTGGGCGGCAGATACGCAGTATTTT.

The table lists this clonotype with many counts. CDR3 coding DNA: TGTGCCAGCAGTTCCCGGGACAGGACCTACGAGCAGTACTTC. Protein product: CASSSRDRTYEQYF. The rearrangement joins TRBV12-3 or TRBV12-4 to TRBJ2-7, with 8 bases aligning to TRBD1. Losses at the gene ends were 4 bases for V and 2 bases for J; bases not matched to a gene: 4. This CDR3 has 14 residues.

The V call is TRBV21-1, the J call TRBJ2-2; TRBD2, as called in the table, went unchecked against the DNA. TRBV21-1 is noted as a pseudogene. The CDR3 runs to 18 residues. This CDR3 is CASSKGRLAGAQGGELFF. For the CDR3, the DNA is TGTGCCAGCAGCAAAGGGAGACTAGCGGGGGCCCAGGGCGGGGAGCTGTTTTTT.

This clonotype showed up many times. The rearrangement links TRBV3-1 to TRBJ2-5; D is ambiguous. Germline values: CDR1 LGHDT, CDR2 YNNKEL (reference sequence). This CDR3 region has 15 residues. The V gene lost 1 base and the J gene lost 10 bases, with 19 bases spanning the gap. CDR3 amino acids: CASSQALSPPLGQYF. The CDR3 nucleotides are TGTGCCAGCAGCCAAGCGCTAAGCCCCCCCCTCGGCCAGTACTTC.

This clonotype was recorded a few times. The V gene is TRBV6-6, the J gene TRBJ1-1; D is possibly TRBD1 (5 bases). This CDR3 has 17 amino acids. Germline CDR1 is MNHNY and CDR2 is SVGAGI (reference sequence). The ends were cut back, 7 bases at V and 8 bases at J, with 29 bases in the middle. The CDR3 DNA follows: TGTGCCAGCACCGTTGGTCGGGGTAGGCTTGGTGGGGCAGAAGCTTTCTTT. The encoded protein is CASTVGRGRLGGAEAFF.

As concerns this clonotype: A read error may be the cause here, since a much bigger clone is one base away. The V and J genes are TRBV7-9 and TRBJ2-7, with D possibly being TRBD1 (6 bases). This CDR3 is built from 14 residues. Germline CDR1 reads SEHNR; CDR2 reads FQNEAQ (reference sequence). Deletions cut 4 bases from V and 6 bases from J, with 16 bases between. CDR3 in amino acids: CASSWGQGGCEQYF. The DNA for the CDR3 is TGTGCCAGCAGCTGGGGGCAGGGCGGCTGCGAGCAGTACTTC.